These 5 T cell receptor beta chains originate from one sample sequenced in a study of shared clonotypes between healthy human individuals. Measured with immunoSEQ multiplex PCR; TCRdb has only the in-frame clones, and not every one. The data contain millions of clones, around 95% of them seen just once; the ten biggest clones take up 0.13%. The specimen sequenced was naive CD4+ T cells sorted from blood. As to subset: CD45RA+ positively selected. These receptors were taken from a man between 18 and 29 years old in good health.

The rearrangement links TRBV4-1 to TRBJ1-1, with unresolved D. Trimming stripped 2 bases from V and 3 bases from J, with 16 bases between. The CDR3 covers 16 residues. Germline-derived CDR1 and CDR2 are MGHRA and YSYEKL. CDR3 sequence (DNA): TGCGCCAGCAGCCAAACAATGGGAACGGGCTACACTGAAGCTTTCTTT. Protein sequence: CASSQTMGTGYTEAFF.

In the case of this clone: Other DNA sequences in the sample encode the same CDR3. The rearrangement joins TRBV2 to TRBJ1-3; no clear D gene. The CDR3 contains 12 residues. V was trimmed by 4 bases and J by 4 bases, leaving 5 bases between them. The germline V gene has CDR1 SNHLY and CDR2 FYNNEI. The CDR3 loop is CASSVSGNTIYF. DNA for the CDR3: TGTGCCAGCAGTGTGTCCGGAAACACCATATATTTT. The full variable domain, in which reference TRBV2 and TRBJ1-3 provide the parts outside the CDR3, is EPEVTQTPSHQVTQMGQEVILRCVPISNHLYFYWYRQILGQKVEFLVSFYNNEISEKSEIFDDQFSVERPDGSNFTLKIRSTKLEDSAMYFCASSVSGNTIYFGEGSWLTVV.

This rearrangement joins TRBV11-2 to TRBJ2-7; 11 bases match TRBD1. Unmatched junction bases numbered 4, after V lost 5 bases and J lost 4 bases. CDR1 and CDR2 (germline): SGHAT, FQNNGV. This CDR3 has 14 residues. CDR3 nucleotides: TGTGCCAGCAGCCGAGGACAGGGGGCGTACGAGCAGTACTTC. Translated, it gives CASSRGQGAYEQYF.

Comments on this clone: The sample has other DNA sequences that encode this CDR3 too. The rearrangement links TRBV18 to TRBJ1-1; D gene uncertain. V was cut by 2 bases and J by 2 bases, with 9 bases left in between. Germline V gives CDR1 KGHSH, CDR2 LQKENI. This CDR3 is 14 amino acids long. The chain's CDR3 is CASSPRAANTEAFF. The CDR3 DNA reads TGTGCCAGCTCACCAAGGGCGGCAAACACTGAAGCTTTCTTT.

The rearrangement uses TRBV7-6 and TRBJ2-1; D unresolved. Germline-derived CDR1 and CDR2 are SGHVS and FNYEAQ. The CDR3 runs to 15 residues. V was trimmed by 5 bases and J by 2 bases, leaving 13 bases between them. CDR3 amino acids: CASSQTWQTYNEQFF. The CDR3 nucleotides read TGTGCCAGCAGCCAAACGTGGCAGACCTACAATGAGCAGTTCTTC. Based on the CDR3 plus reference TRBV7-6 and TRBJ2-1, the full variable domain is GAGVSQSPRYKVTKRGQDVALRCDPISGHVSLYWYRQALGQGPEFLTYFNYEAQQDKSGLPNDRFSAERPEGSISTLTIQRTEQRDSAMYRCASSQTWQTYNEQFFGPGTRLTVL.